Included here is one T cell receptor (beta chain) sequence, with context. These data are taken from a study of human T cells and chemical hapten exposure. Study-level information: Mostly female, the patients presented with alopecia areata, totalis or universalis.

Unique molecular identifiers were linked by the library to individual cDNA molecules. In TCRdb, the RACE reads were re-called with MiXCR into one record per CDR3 protein. Of more than 95,000 distinct CDR3 sequences detected, 30% to 35% appear once; the ten largest clones hold more than 2.5%. Germline V gives CDR1 WSHSY, CDR2 SAAADI. V dropped 4 bases and J dropped 3 bases, with 12 bases sitting between them. The CDR3 covers 15 residues. This sample's time point: patch test 3, about 24 weeks after DPC sensitization. Indicated treatment: therapeutic diphenylcyclopropenone sensitization with weekly scalp DPC.

This clonotype originated in a man aged 35 to 55 with alopecia areata. Some clones in this sample may be carry-over from other donors' samples. The chain recombines TRBV10-2 with TRBJ2-2; D possibly corresponds to TRBD2 (6 bases). The sequencing here drew on whole blood, taken in connection with sensitization to the hapten diphenylcyclopropenone (DPC). CDR3 residues: CASSVVAADTGELFF. For the CDR3, the DNA is TGCGCCAGCAGTGTGGTAGCGGCGGACACCGGGGAGCTGTTTTTT.